The present TCR beta chain was sequenced within a study of blood T cell repertoires in COVID-19. Repertoires were generated with immunoSEQ multiplex PCR, while TCRdb's copy carries only in-frame clones and drops some. The sample records 300,000 to 400,000 clones, roughly 90% being singletons. A few counts support this clone. Germline CDR1 MNHEY, CDR2 SVGAGI. The CDR3 has 14 residues. Losses at the gene ends were 9 bases for V and 7 bases for J; bases not matched to a gene: 6. Material for sequencing was PBMCs or T cells enriched from blood (not recorded which). The sequence was obtained from a man in his sixties who had recovered from COVID-19. The chain has TRBV6-5 and TRBJ2-1; 13 bases are shared with TRBD2. The CDR3 DNA reads as TGTGCCAGTTCGGGACTAGCGGGATGGAATGAGCAGTTCTTC. Encoded protein: CASSGLAGWNEQFF.